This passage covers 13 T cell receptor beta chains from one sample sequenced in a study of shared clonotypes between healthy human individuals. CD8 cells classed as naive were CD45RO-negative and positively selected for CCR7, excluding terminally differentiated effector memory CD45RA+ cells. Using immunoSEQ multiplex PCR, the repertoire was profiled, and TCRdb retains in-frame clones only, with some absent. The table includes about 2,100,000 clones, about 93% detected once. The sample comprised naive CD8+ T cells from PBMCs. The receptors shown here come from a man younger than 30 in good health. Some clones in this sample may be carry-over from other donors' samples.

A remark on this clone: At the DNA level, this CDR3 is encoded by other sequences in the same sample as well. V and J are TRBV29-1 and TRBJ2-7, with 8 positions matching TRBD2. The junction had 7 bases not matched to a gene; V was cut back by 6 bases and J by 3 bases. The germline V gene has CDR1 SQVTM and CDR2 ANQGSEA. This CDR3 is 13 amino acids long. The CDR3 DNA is TGCAGCGTCGCGGGGGGAGACAGCTACGAGCAGTACTTC. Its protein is CSVAGGDSYEQYF.

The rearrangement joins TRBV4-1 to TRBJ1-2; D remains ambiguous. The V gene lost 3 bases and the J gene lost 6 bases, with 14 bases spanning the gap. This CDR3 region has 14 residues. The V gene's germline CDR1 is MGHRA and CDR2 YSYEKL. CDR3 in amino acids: CASSQPTGRNGYTF. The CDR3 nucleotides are TGCGCCAGCAGCCAGCCAACTGGGCGGAATGGCTACACCTTC.

CDR3 residues: CASSLLEAMNGEQYF. The CDR3 nucleotides are TGTGCCAGCAGCTTATTGGAGGCGATGAATGGCGAGCAGTACTTC. The chain has TRBV7-9 and TRBJ2-7; tentative D call: TRBD2 (5 bases). CDR1 is SEHNR and CDR2 is FQNEAQ in the germline V gene (reference sequence). This CDR3 contains 15 residues. V lost 2 bases and J 6 bases, leaving 17 bases between the germline ends.

CDR3 loop: CASSVMGYTETQYF. DNA of the CDR3: TGTGCCAGCAGCGTAATGGGGTACACGGAGACCCAGTACTTC. This chain joins TRBV9 and TRBJ2-5; no reliable D call. The CDR3 is made up of 14 amino acids. Germline CDR1 and CDR2: SGDLS and YYNGEE. V lost 1 base and J 5 bases, leaving 12 bases between the germline ends.

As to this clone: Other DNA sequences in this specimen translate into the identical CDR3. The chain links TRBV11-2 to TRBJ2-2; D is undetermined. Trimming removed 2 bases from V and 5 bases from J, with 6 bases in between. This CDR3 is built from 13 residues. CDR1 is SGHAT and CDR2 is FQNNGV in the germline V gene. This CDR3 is CASSLFGTGELFF. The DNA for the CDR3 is TGTGCCAGCAGCTTATTCGGGACCGGGGAGCTGTTTTTT. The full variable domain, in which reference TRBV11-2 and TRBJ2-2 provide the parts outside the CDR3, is EAGVAQSPRYKIIEKRQSVAFWCNPISGHATLYWYQQILGQGPKLLIQFQNNGVVDDSQLPKDRFSAERLKGVDSTLKIQPAKLEDSAVYLCASSLFGTGELFFGEGSRLTVL.

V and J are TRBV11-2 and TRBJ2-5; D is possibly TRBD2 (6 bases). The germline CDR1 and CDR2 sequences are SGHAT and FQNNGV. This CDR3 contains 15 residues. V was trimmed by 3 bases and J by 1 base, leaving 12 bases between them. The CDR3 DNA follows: TGTGCCAGCAGCTTCGGGAGACAAGTCCAAGAGACCCAGTACTTC. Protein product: CASSFGRQVQETQYF.

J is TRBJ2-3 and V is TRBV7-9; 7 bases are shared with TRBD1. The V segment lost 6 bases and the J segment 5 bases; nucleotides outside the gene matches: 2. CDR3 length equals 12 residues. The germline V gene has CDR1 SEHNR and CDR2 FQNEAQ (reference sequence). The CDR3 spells CASRSGGDTQYF. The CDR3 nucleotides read TGTGCCAGCAGGTCAGGGGGAGATACGCAGTATTTT.

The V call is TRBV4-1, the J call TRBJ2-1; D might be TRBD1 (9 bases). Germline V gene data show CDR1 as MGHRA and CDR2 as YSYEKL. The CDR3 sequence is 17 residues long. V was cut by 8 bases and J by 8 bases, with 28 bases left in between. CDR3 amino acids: CASAGQGRAGALYEQFF. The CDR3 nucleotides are TGCGCCAGCGCGGGACAGGGTAGAGCGGGAGCTTTATATGAGCAGTTCTTC.

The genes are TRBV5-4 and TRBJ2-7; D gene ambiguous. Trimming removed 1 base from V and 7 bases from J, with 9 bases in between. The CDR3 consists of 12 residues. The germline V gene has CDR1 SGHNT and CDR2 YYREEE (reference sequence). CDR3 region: CASSLKNREQYF. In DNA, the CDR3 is TGTGCCAGCAGCTTGAAAAACCGAGAGCAGTACTTC. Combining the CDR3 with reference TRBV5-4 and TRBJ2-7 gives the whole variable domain ETGVTQSPTHLIKTRGQQVTLRCSSQSGHNTVSWYQQALGQGPQFIFQYYREEENGRGNFPPRFSGLQFPNYSSELNVNALELDDSALYLCASSLKNREQYFGPGTRLTVT.

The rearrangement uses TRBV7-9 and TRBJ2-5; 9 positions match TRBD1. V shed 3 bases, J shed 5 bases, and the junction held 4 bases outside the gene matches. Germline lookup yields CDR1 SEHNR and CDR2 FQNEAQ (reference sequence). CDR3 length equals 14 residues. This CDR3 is CASSFKGQGETQYF. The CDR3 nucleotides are TGTGCCAGCAGCTTTAAAGGACAGGGGGAGACCCAGTACTTC.

CDR3 coding DNA: TGTGCCAGTAGTTTGGACAGGGAAGGGGCTAATGAAAAACTGTTTTTT. Protein sequence: CASSLDREGANEKLFF. The rearrangement links TRBV19 to TRBJ1-4, with 8 bases lining up with TRBD1. CDR1 and CDR2 (germline): LNHDA, SQIVND (reference sequence). The CDR3 contains 16 residues. With V trimmed by 5 bases and J by 3 bases, 8 bases remained unmatched. Full variable domain (outside the CDR3, taken from reference TRBV19 and TRBJ1-4): DGGITQSPKYLFRKEGQNVTLSCEQNLNHDAMYWYRQDPGQGLRLIYYSQIVNDFQKGDIAEGYSVSREKKESFPLTVTSAQKNPTAFYLCASSLDREGANEKLFFGSGTQLSVL.

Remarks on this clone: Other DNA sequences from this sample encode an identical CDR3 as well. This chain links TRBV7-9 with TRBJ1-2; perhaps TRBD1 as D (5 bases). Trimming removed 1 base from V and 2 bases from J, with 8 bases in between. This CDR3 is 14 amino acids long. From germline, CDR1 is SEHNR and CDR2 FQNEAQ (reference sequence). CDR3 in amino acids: CASSLGGTNYGYTF. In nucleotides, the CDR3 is TGTGCCAGCAGCTTAGGGGGGACCAACTATGGCTACACCTTC.

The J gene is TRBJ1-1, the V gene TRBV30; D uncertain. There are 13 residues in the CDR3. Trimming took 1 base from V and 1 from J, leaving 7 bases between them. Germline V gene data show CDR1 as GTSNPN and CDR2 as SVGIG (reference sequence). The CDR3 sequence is CAWSAVGNTEAFF. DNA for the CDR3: TGTGCCTGGAGTGCGGTAGGGAACACTGAAGCTTTCTTT. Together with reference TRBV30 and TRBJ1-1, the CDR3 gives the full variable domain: SQTIHQWPATLVQPVGSPLSLECTVEGTSNPNLYWYRQAAGRGLQLLFYSVGIGQISSEVPQNLSASRPQDRQFILSSKKLLLSDSGFYLCAWSAVGNTEAFFGQGTRLTVV.